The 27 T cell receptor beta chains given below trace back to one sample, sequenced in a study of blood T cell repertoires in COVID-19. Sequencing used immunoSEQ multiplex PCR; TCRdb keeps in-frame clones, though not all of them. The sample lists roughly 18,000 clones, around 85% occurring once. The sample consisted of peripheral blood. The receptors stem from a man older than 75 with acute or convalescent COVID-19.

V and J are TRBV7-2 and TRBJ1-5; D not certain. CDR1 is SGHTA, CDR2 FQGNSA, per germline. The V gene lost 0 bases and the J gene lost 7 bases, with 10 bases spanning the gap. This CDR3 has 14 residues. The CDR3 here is CASSLAQSFQPQHF. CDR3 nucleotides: TGTGCCAGCAGCTTAGCACAGAGCTTCCAGCCCCAGCATTTT. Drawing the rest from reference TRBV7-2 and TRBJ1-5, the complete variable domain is GAGVSQSPSNKVTEKGKDVELRCDPISGHTALYWYRQSLGQGLEFLIYFQGNSAPDKSGLPSDRFSAERTGGSVSTLTIQRTQQEDSAVYLCASSLAQSFQPQHFGDGTRLSIL.

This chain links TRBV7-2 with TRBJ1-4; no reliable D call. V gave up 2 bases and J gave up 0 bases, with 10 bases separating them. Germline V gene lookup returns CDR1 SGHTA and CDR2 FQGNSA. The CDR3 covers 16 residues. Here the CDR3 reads CASSLNPPATNEKLFF. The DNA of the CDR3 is TGTGCCAGCAGCTTAAATCCACCGGCAACTAATGAAAAACTGTTTTTT.

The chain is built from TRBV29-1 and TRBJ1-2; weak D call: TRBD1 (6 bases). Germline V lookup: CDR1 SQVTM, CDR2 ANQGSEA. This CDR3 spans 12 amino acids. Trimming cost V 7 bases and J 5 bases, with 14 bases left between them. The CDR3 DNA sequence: TGCAGCGCTGGGGAAGGGGGATATGGCTACACCTTC. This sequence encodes CSAGEGGYGYTF.

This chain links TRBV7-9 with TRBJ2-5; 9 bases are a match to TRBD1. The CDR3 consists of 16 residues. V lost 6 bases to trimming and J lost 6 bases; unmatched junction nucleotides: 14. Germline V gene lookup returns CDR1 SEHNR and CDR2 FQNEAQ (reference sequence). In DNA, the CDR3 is TGTGCCAGCAGTAGAGGGACAGGGCTCTCAGTTCAGACCCAGTACTTC. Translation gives CASSRGTGLSVQTQYF.

CDR3 loop: CASSPGGGNQPQHF. CDR3 nucleotide sequence: TGTGCCAGCTCACCAGGGGGGGGAAATCAGCCCCAGCATTTT. The chain recombines TRBV18 with TRBJ1-5; D possibly corresponds to TRBD1 (5 bases). Trimming pared 2 bases from V and 4 bases from J, leaving 9 bases between. Germline V gene sequence: CDR1 KGHSH, CDR2 LQKENI. This CDR3 is built from 14 residues.

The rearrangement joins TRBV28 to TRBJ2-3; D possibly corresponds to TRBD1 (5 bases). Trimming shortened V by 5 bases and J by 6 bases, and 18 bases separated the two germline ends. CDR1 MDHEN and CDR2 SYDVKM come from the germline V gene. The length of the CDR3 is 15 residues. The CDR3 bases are TGTGCCAGCAGTAGAAGAGATGGGGCTTGGGATACGCAGTATTTT. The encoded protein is CASSRRDGAWDTQYF.

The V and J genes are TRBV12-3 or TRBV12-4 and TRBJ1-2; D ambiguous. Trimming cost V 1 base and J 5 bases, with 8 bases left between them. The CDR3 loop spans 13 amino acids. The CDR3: CASSLGAPYGYTF. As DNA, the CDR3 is TGTGCCAGCAGTTTAGGGGCTCCATATGGCTACACCTTC.

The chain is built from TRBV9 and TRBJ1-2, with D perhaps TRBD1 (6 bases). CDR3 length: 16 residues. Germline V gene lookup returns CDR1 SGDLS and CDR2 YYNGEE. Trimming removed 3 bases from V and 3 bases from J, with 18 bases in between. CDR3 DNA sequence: TGTGCCAGCAGCGGCTACACCACGGGGGGCTACTATGGCTACACCTTC. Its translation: CASSGYTTGGYYGYTF.

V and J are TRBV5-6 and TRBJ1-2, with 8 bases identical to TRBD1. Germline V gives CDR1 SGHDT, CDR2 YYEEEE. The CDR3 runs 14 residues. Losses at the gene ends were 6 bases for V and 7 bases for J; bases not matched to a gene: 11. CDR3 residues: CASILGTGSGGYTF. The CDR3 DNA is TGTGCCAGCATACTCGGGACAGGTTCTGGTGGCTACACCTTC.

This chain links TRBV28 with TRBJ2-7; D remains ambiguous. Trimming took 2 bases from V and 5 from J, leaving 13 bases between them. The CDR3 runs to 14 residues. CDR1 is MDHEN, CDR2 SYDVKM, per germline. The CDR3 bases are TGTGCCAGCAGTTTAGGGCCAGAAAACAACGAGCAGTACTTC. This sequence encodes CASSLGPENNEQYF.

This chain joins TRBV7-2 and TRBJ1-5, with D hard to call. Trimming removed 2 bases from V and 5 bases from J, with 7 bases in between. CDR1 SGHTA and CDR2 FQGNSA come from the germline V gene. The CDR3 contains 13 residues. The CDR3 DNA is TGTGCCAGCAGCTTATCGGCGGATCAGCCCCAGCATTTT. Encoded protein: CASSLSADQPQHF.

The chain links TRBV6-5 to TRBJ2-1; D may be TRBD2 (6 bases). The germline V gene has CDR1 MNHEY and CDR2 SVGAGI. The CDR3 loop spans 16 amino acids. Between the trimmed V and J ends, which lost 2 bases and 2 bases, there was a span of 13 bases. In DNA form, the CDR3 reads TGTGCCAGCAGTTACGCGGACTATCCGGCCTACAATGAGCAGTTCTTC. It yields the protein CASSYADYPAYNEQFF.

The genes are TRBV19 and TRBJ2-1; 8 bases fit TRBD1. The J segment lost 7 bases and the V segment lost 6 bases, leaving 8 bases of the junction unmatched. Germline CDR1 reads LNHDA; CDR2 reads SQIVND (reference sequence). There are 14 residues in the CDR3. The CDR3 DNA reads TGTGCCAGTAGGGGACGAGGACAGGGAAATGAGCAGTTCTTC. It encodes CASRGRGQGNEQFF. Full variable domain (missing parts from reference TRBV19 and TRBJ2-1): DGGITQSPKYLFRKEGQNVTLSCEQNLNHDAMYWYRQDPGQGLRLIYYSQIVNDFQKGDIAEGYSVSREKKESFPLTVTSAQKNPTAFYLCASRGRGQGNEQFFGPGTRLTVL.

DNA of the CDR3: TGTGCCAGCAGCGCTGCGGCGAGCGGAGGCACAGATACGCAGTATTTT. Translating gives CASSAAASGGTDTQYF. This chain connects TRBV9 to TRBJ2-3; a weak D match, TRBD2 (5 bases). This CDR3 is built from 16 residues. Germline V lookup: CDR1 SGDLS, CDR2 YYNGEE. Trimming left V 3 bases short and J 1 base short, with 15 bases between.

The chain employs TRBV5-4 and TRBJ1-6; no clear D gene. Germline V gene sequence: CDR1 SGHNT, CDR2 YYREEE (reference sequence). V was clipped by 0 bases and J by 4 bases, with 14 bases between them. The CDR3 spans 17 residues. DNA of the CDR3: TGTGCCAGCAGCTTGGGGACTTCCATGGGGTATAATTCACCCCTCCACTTT. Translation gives CASSLGTSMGYNSPLHF.

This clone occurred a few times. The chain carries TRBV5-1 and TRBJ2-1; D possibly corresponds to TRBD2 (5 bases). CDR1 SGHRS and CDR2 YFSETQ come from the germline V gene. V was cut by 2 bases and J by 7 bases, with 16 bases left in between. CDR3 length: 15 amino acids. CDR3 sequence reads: CASSFSDSKTNEQFF. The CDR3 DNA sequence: TGCGCCAGCAGCTTTTCGGACTCAAAGACAAATGAGCAGTTCTTC.

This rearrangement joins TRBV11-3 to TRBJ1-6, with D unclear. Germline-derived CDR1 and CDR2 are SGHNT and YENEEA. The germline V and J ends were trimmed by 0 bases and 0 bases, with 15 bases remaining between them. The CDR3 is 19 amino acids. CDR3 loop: CASSLDSSGIDSYNSPLHF. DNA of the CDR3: TGTGCCAGCAGCTTAGACTCGTCAGGAATCGACTCCTATAATTCACCCCTCCACTTT.

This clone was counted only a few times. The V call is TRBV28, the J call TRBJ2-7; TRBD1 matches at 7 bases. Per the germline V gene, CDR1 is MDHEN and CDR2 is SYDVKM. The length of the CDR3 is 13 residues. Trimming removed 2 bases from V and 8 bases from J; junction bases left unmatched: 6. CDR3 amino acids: CASSLVQGSQQYF. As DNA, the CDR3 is TGTGCCAGCAGTTTAGTACAGGGGTCACAGCAGTACTTC. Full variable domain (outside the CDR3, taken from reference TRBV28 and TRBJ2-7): DVKVTQSSRYLVKRTGEKVFLECVQDMDHENMFWYRQDPGLGLRLIYFSYDVKMKEKGDIPEGYSVSREKKERFSLILESASTNQTSMYLCASSLVQGSQQYFGPGTRLTVT.

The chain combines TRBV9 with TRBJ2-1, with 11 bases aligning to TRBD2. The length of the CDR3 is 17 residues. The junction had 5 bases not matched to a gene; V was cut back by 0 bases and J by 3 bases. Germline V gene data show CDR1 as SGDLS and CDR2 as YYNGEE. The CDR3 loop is CASSVAGGTSGYNEQFF. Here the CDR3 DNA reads TGTGCCAGCAGCGTAGCGGGAGGGACTAGCGGCTACAATGAGCAGTTCTTC.

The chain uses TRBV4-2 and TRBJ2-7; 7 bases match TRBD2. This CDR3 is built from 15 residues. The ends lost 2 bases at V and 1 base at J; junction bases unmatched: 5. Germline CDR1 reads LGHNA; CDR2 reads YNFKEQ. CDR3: CASSQRTGGSYEQYF. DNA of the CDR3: TGTGCCAGCAGCCAACGGACGGGGGGTTCCTACGAGCAGTACTTC.

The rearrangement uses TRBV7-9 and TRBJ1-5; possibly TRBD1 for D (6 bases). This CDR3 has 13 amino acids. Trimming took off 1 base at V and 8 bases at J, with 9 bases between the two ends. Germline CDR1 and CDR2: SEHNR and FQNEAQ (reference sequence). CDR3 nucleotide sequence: TGTGCCAGCAGCTTAGAGGGGGTAAAGCCCCAGCATTTT. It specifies CASSLEGVKPQHF.

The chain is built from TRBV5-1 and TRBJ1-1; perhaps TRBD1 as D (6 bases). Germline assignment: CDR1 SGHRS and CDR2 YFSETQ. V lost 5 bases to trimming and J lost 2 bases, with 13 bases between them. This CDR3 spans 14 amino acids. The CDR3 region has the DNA TGCGCCAGCAGACCCGGCGGGGGCAACACTGAAGCTTTCTTT. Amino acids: CASRPGGGNTEAFF.

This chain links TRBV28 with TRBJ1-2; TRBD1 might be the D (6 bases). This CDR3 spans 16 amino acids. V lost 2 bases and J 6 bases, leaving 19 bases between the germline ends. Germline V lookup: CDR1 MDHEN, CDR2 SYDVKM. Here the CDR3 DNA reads TGTGCCAGCAGTTTAGGAATTCAGGGGAGAAACGATGGCTACACCTTC. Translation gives CASSLGIQGRNDGYTF.

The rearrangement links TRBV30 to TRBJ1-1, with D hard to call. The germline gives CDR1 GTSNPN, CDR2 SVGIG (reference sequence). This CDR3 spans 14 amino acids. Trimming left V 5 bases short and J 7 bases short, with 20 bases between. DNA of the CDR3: TGTGCCTGGGCCCGACTCAACTCACGGAATGAAGCTTTCTTT. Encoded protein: CAWARLNSRNEAFF.

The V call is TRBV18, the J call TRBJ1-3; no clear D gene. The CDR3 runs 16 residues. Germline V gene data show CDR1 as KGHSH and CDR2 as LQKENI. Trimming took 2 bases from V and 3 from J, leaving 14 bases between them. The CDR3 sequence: CASSPVAEQFGNTIYF. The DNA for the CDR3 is TGTGCCAGCTCACCAGTTGCAGAACAATTTGGAAACACCATATATTTT.

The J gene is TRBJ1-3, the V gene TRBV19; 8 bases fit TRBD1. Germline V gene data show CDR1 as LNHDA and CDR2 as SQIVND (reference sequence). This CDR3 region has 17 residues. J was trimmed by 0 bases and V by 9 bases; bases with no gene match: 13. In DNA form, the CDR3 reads TGTGCCAGCTGCCGATCAGGACAGGGCCGCTCTGGAAACACCATATATTTT. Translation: CASCRSGQGRSGNTIYF. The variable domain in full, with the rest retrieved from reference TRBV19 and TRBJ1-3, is DGGITQSPKYLFRKEGQNVTLSCEQNLNHDAMYWYRQDPGQGLRLIYYSQIVNDFQKGDIAEGYSVSREKKESFPLTVTSAQKNPTAFYLCASCRSGQGRSGNTIYFGEGSWLTVV.

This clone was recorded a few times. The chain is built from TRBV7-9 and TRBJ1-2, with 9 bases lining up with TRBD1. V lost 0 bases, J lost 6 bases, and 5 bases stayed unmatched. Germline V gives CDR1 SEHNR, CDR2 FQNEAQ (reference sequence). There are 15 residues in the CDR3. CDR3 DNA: TGTGCCAGCAGCTTAGCCGGACAGGGGCTGGATGGCTACACCTTC. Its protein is CASSLAGQGLDGYTF.